This TCR beta chain was recovered during a study of T-cell memory formation after mild COVID-19. This clonotype occurred a few times. The antigen is not known. Barcoded TCR alpha and TCR beta cDNA libraries with UMIs came from 5'RACE using constant-segment primers. TCRdb ran MiXCR on the 5' RACE reads and lists one entry per CDR3 protein. The top ten hold about 39% of the sample, which has about 110,000 distinct CDR3 sequences, approximately 15% seen once. The CDR3 length is 13 residues. V trimming: 4 bases; J trimming: 8 bases; junction bases outside the gene matches: 5. Germline CDR1 MNHNY, CDR2 SVGAGI (reference sequence). Broader study findings: Most CD4+ clones that shrank were in CM and EM, while CD8+ ones turned up in EMRA. Contracting clones from day 15 to 85 had balanced CD4/CD8; later expanders favoured CD4+.

The V and J genes are TRBV6-6 and TRBJ2-1; 7 bases match TRBD2. This clonotype was sampled from a young man who had mild COVID-19 (a few samples of this study predate the infection). Cell type and time point are not known. Sequences were obtained from PBMCs or a T cell subset sorted from them (not recorded which). The CDR3 DNA is TGTGCCAGCAGTTCAGGCGGGGGTGATGAGCAGTTCTTC. Its protein product is CASSSGGGDEQFF.